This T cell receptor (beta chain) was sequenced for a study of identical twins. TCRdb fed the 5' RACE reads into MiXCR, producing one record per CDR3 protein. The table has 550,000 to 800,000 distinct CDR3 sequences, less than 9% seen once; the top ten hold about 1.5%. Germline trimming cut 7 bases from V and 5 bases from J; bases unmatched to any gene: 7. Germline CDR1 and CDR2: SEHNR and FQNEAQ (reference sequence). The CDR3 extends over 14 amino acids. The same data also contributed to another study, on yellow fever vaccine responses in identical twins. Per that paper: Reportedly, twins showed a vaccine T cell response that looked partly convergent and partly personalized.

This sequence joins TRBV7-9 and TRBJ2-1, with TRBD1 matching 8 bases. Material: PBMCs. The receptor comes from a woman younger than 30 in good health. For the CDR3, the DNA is TGTGCCAGCAAGGAGGACAGGGTAAACAATGAGCAGTTCTTC. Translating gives CASKEDRVNNEQFF.